This TCR beta chain was found in a study of blood T cell repertoires in COVID-19. The V gene lost 7 bases and the J gene lost 4 bases, with 11 bases spanning the gap. CDR1 ENHRY and CDR2 SYGVKD come from the germline V gene. The CDR3 contains 13 residues. The assay was immunoSEQ multiplex PCR, and TCRdb's table has in-frame clones only and misses some. The repertoire holds roughly 230,000 clones, with 70% to 90% as singletons. This rearrangement joins TRBV10-3 to TRBJ1-5; D may be TRBD1 (5 bases). The TCR sequence derives from a man aged 35 to 55 with acute or convalescent COVID-19. The sample comprised peripheral blood. The chain's CDR3 is CAIKGQLNQPQHF. CDR3 DNA: TGTGCCATCAAGGGGCAGCTAAATCAGCCCCAGCATTTT.